This is a list of T cell receptor beta chains from one sample in a study of blood T cell repertoires in COVID-19. Profiling relied on immunoSEQ multiplex PCR, and the TCRdb table lists in-frame clones only, not all of them. This sample has 150,000 to 200,000 clones, with under 90% found just once. The sequenced sample consisted of peripheral blood. These receptors originate from a man aged 55 to 70 with acute or convalescent COVID-19. Each CDR3 is given with its conserved first and last residue. The order of the fields is D gene, J gene, V gene, clone size, CDR3 protein, CDR3 DNA. D genes are given only for firm matches. Some rows have no size entry. The others give once, few or many, or a class for an expanded clone.

-,TRBJ2-3,TRBV5-1,-,CASSLGGRDTQYF,TGCGCCAGCAGCTTAGGGGGAAGGGATACGCAGTATTTT
-,TRBJ1-1,TRBV6-5,-,CASSRKQGSEAFF,TGTGCCAGCAGTCGGAAGCAGGGCTCTGAAGCTTTCTTT
TRBD1,TRBJ1-2,TRBV23-1,-,CASSPKLKQGAKGYTF,TGCGCCAGCAGTCCGAAGCTTAAACAGGGGGCGAAGGGCTACACCTTC
TRBD2,TRBJ2-3,TRBV9,-,CASRPISGGASDTQYF,TGTGCCAGCAGGCCCATCAGCGGGGGGGCCTCAGATACGCAGTATTTT
TRBD1,TRBJ1-6,TRBV30,-,CAWRLPGQGNSPLHF,TGTGCCTGGAGACTACCGGGACAGGGTAATTCACCCCTCCACTTT
-,TRBJ1-2,TRBV29-1,-,CSVVSQNYGYTF,TGCAGCGTTGTTTCGCAGAACTATGGCTACACCTTC
-,TRBJ1-3,TRBV2,-,CASTPTTVSGNTIYF,TGTGCCAGCACCCCTACCACAGTCTCTGGAAACACCATATATTTT
TRBD1,TRBJ1-1,TRBV19,-,CASRTPGQGAHGAFF,TGTGCCAGCAGAACTCCGGGACAGGGGGCTCACGGGGCTTTCTTT
-,TRBJ2-5,TRBV11-2,-,CASSSYRQCQETQYF,TGTGCCAGCAGCTCTTATCGACAGTGCCAAGAGACCCAGTACTTC
-,TRBJ2-7,TRBV9,once,CASSVVEGYEQYF,TGTGCCAGCAGCGTAGTGGAGGGCTACGAGCAGTACTTC
TRBD1,TRBJ1-2,TRBV6-2/TRBV6-3,-,CASSYGQGDYGYTF,TGTGCCAGCAGTTACGGACAGGGGGACTATGGCTACACCTTC
TRBD1,TRBJ1-6,TRBV4-3,-,CASSQDPQGNYSPLHF,TGCGCCAGCAGCCAAGACCCACAGGGGAATTATTCACCCCTCCACTTT
-,TRBJ1-1,TRBV28,-,CASSFSLEYLNTEAFF,TGTGCCAGCAGTTTCTCACTAGAATACCTGAACACTGAAGCTTTCTTT
-,TRBJ1-2,TRBV7-9,-,CASTPLVGLGYTF,TGTGCCAGCACCCCCTTGGTCGGTTTGGGCTACACCTTC
-,TRBJ1-6,TRBV19,-,CASNPWTGYNSPLHF,TGTGCCAGTAACCCCTGGACGGGGTATAATTCACCCCTCCACTTT
-,TRBJ2-3,TRBV15,-,CATSLGGSTDTQYF,TGTGCCACCAGCCTGGGAGGAAGCACAGATACGCAGTATTTT
TRBD1,TRBJ1-5,TRBV5-8,few,CASSSQGNSNQPQHF,TGTGCCAGCAGCTCACAGGGGAATAGCAATCAGCCCCAGCATTTT
-,TRBJ1-6,TRBV23-1,-,CASSQSLEGGGALNSPLHF,TGCGCCAGCAGTCAATCGCTTGAGGGTGGGGGGGCGCTTAATTCACCCCTCCACTTT
TRBD1,TRBJ2-2,TRBV3-1/TRBV3-2,few,CASSSGTGWSGELFF,TGTGCCAGCAGCTCCGGGACAGGGTGGTCCGGGGAGCTGTTTTTT
-,TRBJ2-1,TRBV2,-,CASSEAGATIPGNEQFF,TGTGCCAGCAGTGAAGCGGGGGCGACAATTCCGGGGAATGAGCAGTTCTTC
TRBD2,TRBJ2-2,TRBV9,-,CASSVFQGATSGTNTGELFF,TGTGCCAGCAGCGTGTTCCAGGGGGCTACTAGCGGGACGAACACCGGGGAGCTGTTTTTT
-,TRBJ1-4,TRBV9,-,CASSVDGGDEKLFF,TGTGCCAGCAGCGTAGACGGGGGGGATGAAAAACTGTTTTTT
TRBD2,TRBJ2-2,TRBV2,-,CASSERLADTGELFF,TGTGCCAGCAGTGAGAGACTAGCGGACACCGGGGAGCTGTTTTTT
TRBD1,TRBJ1-5,TRBV6-2/TRBV6-3,few,CASSYSSTGGATGGQPQHF,TGTGCCAGCAGTTACTCATCGACAGGGGGCGCGACTGGAGGACAGCCCCAGCATTTT
-,TRBJ1-4,TRBV3-1/TRBV3-2,-,CASSLQGTGEKLFF,TGTGCCAGCAGCCTGCAGGGGACCGGTGAAAAACTGTTTTTT
TRBD2,TRBJ2-1,TRBV25-1,-,CASRPHGGDSYNEQFF,TGTGCCAGCAGGCCCCACGGGGGGGATTCCTACAATGAGCAGTTCTTC
TRBD1,TRBJ2-1,TRBV5-6,-,CASSLGTGYNEQFF,TGTGCCAGCAGCTTAGGGACAGGATACAATGAGCAGTTCTTC
-,TRBJ2-7,TRBV18,-,CASSPRYEQYF,TGTGCCAGCTCACCCCGTTACGAGCAGTACTTC
-,TRBJ2-2,TRBV5-8,-,CASSPLWQNTGELFF,TGTGCCAGCAGCCCCTTGTGGCAGAACACCGGGGAGCTGTTTTTT